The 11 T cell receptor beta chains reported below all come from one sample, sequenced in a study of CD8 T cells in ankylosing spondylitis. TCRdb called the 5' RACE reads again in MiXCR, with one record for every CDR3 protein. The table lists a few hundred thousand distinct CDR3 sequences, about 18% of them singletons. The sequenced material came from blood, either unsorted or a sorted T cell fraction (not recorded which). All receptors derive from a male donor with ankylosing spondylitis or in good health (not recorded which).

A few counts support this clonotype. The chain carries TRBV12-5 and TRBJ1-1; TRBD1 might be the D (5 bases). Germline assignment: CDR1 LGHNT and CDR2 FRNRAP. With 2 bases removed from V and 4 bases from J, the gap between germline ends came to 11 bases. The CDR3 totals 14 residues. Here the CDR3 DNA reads TGTGCTAGTGGTTTGCTGACAGAACTCACTGAAGCTTTCTTT. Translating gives CASGLLTELTEAFF.

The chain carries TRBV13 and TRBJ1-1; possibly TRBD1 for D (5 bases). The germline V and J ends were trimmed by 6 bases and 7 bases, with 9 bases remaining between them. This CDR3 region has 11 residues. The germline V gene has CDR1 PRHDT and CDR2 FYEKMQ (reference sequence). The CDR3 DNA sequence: TGTGCCAGCAGACAGGACGGTGAAGCTTTCTTT. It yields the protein CASRQDGEAFF.

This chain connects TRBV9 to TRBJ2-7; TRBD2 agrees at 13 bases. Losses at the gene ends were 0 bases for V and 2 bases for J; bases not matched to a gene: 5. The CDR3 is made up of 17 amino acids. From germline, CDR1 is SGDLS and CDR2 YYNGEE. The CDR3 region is CASSVDRTSGSPYEQYF. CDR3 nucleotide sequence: TGTGCCAGCAGCGTAGATCGGACTAGCGGGAGTCCCTACGAGCAGTACTTC.

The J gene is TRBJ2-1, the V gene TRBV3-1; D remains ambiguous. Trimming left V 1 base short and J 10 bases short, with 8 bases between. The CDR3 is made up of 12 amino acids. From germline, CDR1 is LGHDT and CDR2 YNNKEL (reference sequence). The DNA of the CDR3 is TGTGCCAGCAGCCAAGGTTTGCGGGAGCAGTTCTTC. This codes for CASSQGLREQFF.

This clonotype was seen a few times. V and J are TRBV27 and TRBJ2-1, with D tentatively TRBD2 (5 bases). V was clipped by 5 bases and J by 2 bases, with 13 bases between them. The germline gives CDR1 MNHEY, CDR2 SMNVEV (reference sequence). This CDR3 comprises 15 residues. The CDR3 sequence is CASSPGAEAYNEQFF. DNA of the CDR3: TGTGCCAGCAGTCCCGGAGCGGAGGCCTACAATGAGCAGTTCTTC.

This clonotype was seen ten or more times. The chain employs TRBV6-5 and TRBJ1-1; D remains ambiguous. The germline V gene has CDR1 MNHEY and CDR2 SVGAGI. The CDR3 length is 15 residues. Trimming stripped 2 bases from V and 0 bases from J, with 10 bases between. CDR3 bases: TGTGCCAGCAGTTACAACTCTGGGGTGAACACTGAAGCTTTCTTT. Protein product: CASSYNSGVNTEAFF.

CDR3 sequence reads: CASSKRQGPNNYGYTF. The CDR3 coding sequence is TGTGCCAGCAGCAAAAGACAGGGGCCCAATAACTATGGCTACACCTTC. The chain employs TRBV21-1 and TRBJ1-2; the table's D call, TRBD1, has no DNA check behind it. TRBV21-1 is labeled a pseudogene. The CDR3 consists of 16 residues.

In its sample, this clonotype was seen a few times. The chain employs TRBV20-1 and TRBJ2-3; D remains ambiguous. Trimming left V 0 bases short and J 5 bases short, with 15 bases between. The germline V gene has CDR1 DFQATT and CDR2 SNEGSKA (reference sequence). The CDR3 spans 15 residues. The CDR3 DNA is TGCAGTGCTAGAGATTTTCTGTGGACGCTAGATACGCAGTATTTT. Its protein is CSARDFLWTLDTQYF.

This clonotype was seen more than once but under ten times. In DNA form, the CDR3 reads TGCAGTGCTAGAGATCCGCCCCGTGGTAACCCAGATACGCAGTATTTT. Amino acid sequence: CSARDPPRGNPDTQYF. The genes are TRBV20-1 and TRBJ2-3, with unresolved D. This CDR3 spans 16 amino acids. Trimming took off 0 bases at V and 4 bases at J, with 17 bases between the two ends. Per the germline V gene, CDR1 is DFQATT and CDR2 is SNEGSKA (reference sequence).

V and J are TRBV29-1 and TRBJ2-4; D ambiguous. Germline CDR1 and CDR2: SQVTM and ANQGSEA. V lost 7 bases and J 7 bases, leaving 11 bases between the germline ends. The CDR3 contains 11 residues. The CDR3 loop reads CSDRTVNIQYF. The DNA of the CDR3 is TGCAGCGATAGGACCGTTAACATTCAGTACTTC.

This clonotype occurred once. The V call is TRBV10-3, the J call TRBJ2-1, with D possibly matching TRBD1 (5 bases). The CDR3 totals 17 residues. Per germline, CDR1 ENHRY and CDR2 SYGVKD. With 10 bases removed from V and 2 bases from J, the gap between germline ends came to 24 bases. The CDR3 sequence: CATSGQFSATAYNEQFF. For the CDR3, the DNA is TGTGCCACCTCAGGTCAATTCTCAGCGACAGCCTACAATGAGCAGTTCTTC.